Following are 32 T cell receptor beta chains from one sample sequenced in a study of response to subunit inactivated influenza vaccine. One entry per CDR3 protein results from TCRdb running MiXCR on the RT-PCR reads. The data hold hundreds of thousands of distinct CDR3 sequences, with about 14% observed a single time. The input for sequencing was PBMCs from blood, taken around 15 days before vaccination. The receptors originated from a middle-aged man who received an inactivated influenza vaccine.

Here the CDR3 DNA reads TGTGCCAGTTCTTCCACTTCGGGGGGCCTGATTTATGAGCAGTACTTC. This codes for CASSSTSGGLIYEQYF. The chain has TRBV19 and TRBJ2-7; D possibly corresponds to TRBD2 (7 bases). The CDR3 consists of 16 residues. Germline CDR1 and CDR2: LNHDA and SQIVND (reference sequence). V gave up 8 bases and J gave up 7 bases, with 27 bases separating them.

This chain joins TRBV12-3 or TRBV12-4 and TRBJ1-2; 10 bases map to TRBD1. V shed 3 bases, J shed 4 bases, and the junction held 5 bases outside the gene matches. The CDR3 length is 15 residues. The chain's CDR3 is CASSFGTGDLYGYTF. In nucleotides, the CDR3 is TGTGCCAGCAGTTTTGGGACAGGGGACCTCTATGGCTACACCTTC.

The chain has TRBV5-5 and TRBJ2-1; D perhaps matches TRBD2 (5 bases). The length of the CDR3 is 14 residues. Germline CDR1 reads SGHKS; CDR2 reads YYEKEE (reference sequence). Trimming left V 2 bases short and J 6 bases short, with 12 bases between. This CDR3 reads CASSFLLGFNEQFF. For the CDR3, the DNA is TGTGCCAGCAGCTTTCTACTAGGTTTCAATGAGCAGTTCTTC.

The rearrangement joins TRBV7-2 to TRBJ1-2; the match to TRBD1 covers 7 bases. Germline CDR1 and CDR2: SGHTA and FQGNSA. V dropped 4 bases and J dropped 8; count of bases not matched to a gene: 10. The CDR3 contains 14 residues. The CDR3 DNA follows: TGTGCCAGCAGCTCGAGGGACAGAGGTAACGGCTACACCTTC. It specifies CASSSRDRGNGYTF.

The V call is TRBV24-1, the J call TRBJ2-3; no reliable D call. From germline, CDR1 is KGHDR and CDR2 SFDVKD. The CDR3 contains 16 residues. V was clipped by 6 bases and J by 1 base, with 16 bases between them. In DNA, the CDR3 is TGTGCCACCAGTCGGACGGCAGGAGCCGGCACAGATACGCAGTATTTT. Its translation is CATSRTAGAGTDTQYF.

This clonotype was counted between two and nine times. The chain carries TRBV6-2 or TRBV6-3 and TRBJ1-5; D is perhaps TRBD1 (5 bases). CDR1 and CDR2 (germline): MNHEY, SVGEGT. This CDR3 has 14 residues. Trimming took off 7 bases at V and 3 bases at J, with 13 bases between the two ends. CDR3 coding DNA: TGTGCCAGCACTAGCGGGGGACTCAATCAGCCCCAGCATTTT. Amino acids: CASTSGGLNQPQHF.

The chain carries TRBV7-2 and TRBJ2-2; 11 bases map to TRBD2. The CDR3 runs 16 residues. The junction had 2 bases not matched to a gene; V was cut back by 3 bases and J by 2 bases. The germline V gene encodes CDR1 SGHTA and CDR2 FQGNSA. This chain's CDR3 is CASSFSGRVNTGELFF. CDR3 DNA sequence: TGTGCCAGCAGCTTTAGCGGGAGGGTCAACACCGGGGAGCTGTTTTTT.

This clonotype was recorded a few times. V is TRBV5-6 and J is TRBJ2-5; 9 bases map to TRBD1. Germline CDR1 SGHDT, CDR2 YYEEEE. V lost 0 bases to trimming and J lost 2 bases; unmatched junction nucleotides: 5. CDR3 length: 16 residues. The CDR3 DNA follows: TGTGCCAGCAGCTTGGCTGACGGGACAGGGCAAGAGACCCAGTACTTC. It is translated as CASSLADGTGQETQYF.

This rearrangement joins TRBV6-1 to TRBJ1-5; possible D gene TRBD1, 6 bases. V shed 5 bases and J shed 3 bases, with 11 bases lying between them. CDR1 is MNHNS, CDR2 SASEGT, per germline. CDR3 size: 14 residues. The CDR3 sequence is CASSPRGLNQPQHF. Here the CDR3 DNA reads TGTGCCAGCAGTCCTCGGGGGCTCAATCAGCCCCAGCATTTT.

V gene TRBV4-2 combines with J gene TRBJ2-5, with 10 bases fitting TRBD2. CDR3 length equals 17 residues. Germline V gene sequence: CDR1 LGHNA, CDR2 YNFKEQ. With 1 base clipped from V and 2 bases from J, the junction kept 7 bases outside the gene matches. CDR3 DNA: TGTGCCAGCAGCCAAGGTTCAACTAGCGGGACACAAGAGACCCAGTACTTC. It codes for CASSQGSTSGTQETQYF.

The chain recombines TRBV5-1 with TRBJ2-7; D is perhaps TRBD1 or TRBD2 (5 bases each). The CDR3 covers 18 residues. With 2 bases removed from V and 2 bases from J, the gap between germline ends came to 23 bases. CDR1 and CDR2 from the germline V gene are SGHRS and YFSETQ. The CDR3 DNA reads as TGCGCCAGCAGCTTCTCTCATTTACCAGGGATCGGGGCCTACGAGCAGTACTTC. Amino acids: CASSFSHLPGIGAYEQYF.

This clonotype was recorded a few times. The gene calls are TRBV5-1 and TRBJ2-3, with 10 nucleotides matching TRBD1. The CDR3 has 15 residues. Per germline, CDR1 SGHRS and CDR2 YFSETQ. J was trimmed by 4 bases and V by 4 bases; bases with no gene match: 6. CDR3 bases: TGCGCCAGCAGCCCTGGACAGGGGGGAGCAGATACGCAGTATTTT. It specifies CASSPGQGGADTQYF.

The chain combines TRBV28 with TRBJ2-7; tentatively, D is TRBD2 (6 bases). The CDR3 has 16 residues. Trimming cost V 5 bases and J 4 bases, with 21 bases left between them. Per the germline V gene, CDR1 is MDHEN and CDR2 is SYDVKM. The CDR3 sequence: CASSRLFSGEKYEQYF. In DNA, the CDR3 is TGTGCCAGCAGTCGCTTGTTTAGCGGCGAAAAGTACGAGCAGTACTTC. Together with reference TRBV28 and TRBJ2-7, the CDR3 gives the full variable domain: DVKVTQSSRYLVKRTGEKVFLECVQDMDHENMFWYRQDPGLGLRLIYFSYDVKMKEKGDIPEGYSVSREKKERFSLILESASTNQTSMYLCASSRLFSGEKYEQYFGPGTRLTVT.

This clonotype has only a few counts. The rearrangement links TRBV10-3 to TRBJ2-2, with D perhaps being TRBD1 or TRBD2 (5 bases each). V shed 2 bases and J shed 1 base, with 11 bases lying between them. The CDR3 runs 16 residues. CDR1 is ENHRY, CDR2 SYGVKD, per germline. The CDR3 protein is CAISEGRDVNTGELFF. For the CDR3, the DNA is TGTGCCATCAGTGAGGGCAGGGACGTGAACACCGGGGAGCTGTTTTTT.

This sequence joins TRBV14 and TRBJ2-1; D is possibly TRBD2 (6 bases). Trimming removed 3 bases from V and 16 bases from J, with 16 bases in between. This CDR3 comprises 12 residues. Germline-derived CDR1 and CDR2 are SGHDN and FVKESK. The CDR3 loop reads CASSQGGLHVFF. CDR3 sequence (DNA): TGTGCCAGCAGCCAGGGGGGACTCCACGTTTTCTTC.

In its sample, this clonotype was seen many times. The chain links TRBV6-2 or TRBV6-3 to TRBJ2-1, with a possible D match to TRBD1 (6 bases). Germline-derived CDR1 and CDR2 are MNHEY and SVGEGT. The CDR3 runs 16 residues. The V and J ends lost 0 bases and 5 bases respectively, with 14 bases between them. The CDR3 region has the DNA TGTGCCAGCAGTTACTCGAGTTCGGGACAAAACAATGAGCAGTTCTTC. It translates to CASSYSSSGQNNEQFF.

This clonotype was seen a few times. The chain uses TRBV12-3 or TRBV12-4 and TRBJ2-2, with 8 bases fitting TRBD1. The CDR3 sequence is 16 residues long. Trimming removed 5 bases from V and 7 bases from J; junction bases left unmatched: 12. The CDR3 region has the DNA TGTGCCAGCAGTACCGACAGGGGCCCAGGCGGCGGGGAGCTGTTTTTT. Protein: CASSTDRGPGGGELFF.

This sequence joins TRBV6-1 and TRBJ2-4; weak D call: TRBD1 (6 bases). This CDR3 is 14 amino acids long. Germline V lookup: CDR1 MNHNS, CDR2 SASEGT. With 6 bases removed from V and 3 bases from J, the gap between germline ends came to 12 bases. The CDR3 bases are TGTGCCAGCAGAAGGACAGCCAACAAAAACATTCAGTACTTC. Protein: CASRRTANKNIQYF.

A few counts support this clonotype. The chain employs TRBV6-5 and TRBJ2-5, with a possible D match to TRBD1 (6 bases). V was shortened by 2 bases and J by 6 bases, with 13 bases between the two germline ends. Germline V CDR1 and CDR2: MNHEY, SVGAGI. The CDR3 loop spans 14 amino acids. CDR3 DNA sequence: TGTGCCAGCAGTTACACGGCAGGGGAACAGACCCAGTACTTC. Translation: CASSYTAGEQTQYF.

This clonotype was seen a few times. The rearrangement uses TRBV18 and TRBJ2-3, with a weak D call TRBD1 (7 bases). V lost 3 bases and J lost 4, with 11 bases in between. The CDR3 has 14 amino acids. Germline-derived CDR1 and CDR2 are KGHSH and LQKENI. CDR3 nucleotides: TGTGCCAGCTCACCGACAGGGAGGTCAGATACGCAGTATTTT. This encodes CASSPTGRSDTQYF.

The sample holds a few counts of this clonotype. CDR3 loop: CASSVAGQGAYNEQFF. CDR3 DNA: TGTGCCAGCAGCGTAGCGGGACAGGGGGCGTACAATGAGCAGTTCTTC. This chain connects TRBV9 to TRBJ2-1, with TRBD1 identical over 12 bases. Germline-derived CDR1 and CDR2 are SGDLS and YYNGEE. The V segment lost 0 bases and the J segment 4 bases; nucleotides outside the gene matches: 2. This CDR3 has 16 amino acids.

Concerning this clonotype: Mismatch with germline at one junction end may stem from a read error. J is TRBJ1-2 and V is TRBV29-1, with D perhaps matching TRBD1 (5 bases). The CDR3 sequence is 11 residues long. Germline V CDR1 and CDR2: SQVTM, ANQGSEA. CDR3 nucleotide sequence: TGCAGCGTCTGGGGGAGCGGTGGCTACATCTTC. Protein: CSVWGSGGYIF.

The V gene is TRBV11-2, the J gene TRBJ1-3; 10 bases are a match to TRBD1. In germline, CDR1 is SGHAT, CDR2 FQNNGV. Unmatched junction bases numbered 7, after V lost 5 bases and J lost 6 bases. CDR3 length: 15 residues. CDR3 nucleotides: TGTGCCAGCAGCGCCGGGACAGGGGCCGCAAACACCATATATTTT. This sequence encodes CASSAGTGAANTIYF.

This clonotype was recorded a few times. The V call is TRBV25-1, the J call TRBJ1-1; D remains unclear. From germline, CDR1 is MGHDK and CDR2 SYGVNS. The CDR3 covers 11 residues. Trimming took 2 bases from V and 6 from J, leaving 4 bases between them. The CDR3 DNA sequence: TGTGCCAGCAGTGAAGGCGCTGAAGCTTTCTTT. Amino acids: CASSEGAEAFF.

The rearrangement joins TRBV4-3 to TRBJ1-4; D unresolved. Trimming left V 0 bases short and J 10 bases short, with 30 bases between. Per the germline V gene, CDR1 is LGHNA and CDR2 is YSLEER. This CDR3 has 20 residues. In DNA, the CDR3 is TGCGCCAGCAGCCAAGATTTCTTTCAGGCGTACGGCCAGAATCGGGGAAAACTGTTTTTT. This gives the protein CASSQDFFQAYGQNRGKLFF.

In its sample, this clonotype was seen a few times. V and J are TRBV7-2 and TRBJ2-1, with D possibly being TRBD1 or TRBD2 (5 bases each). This CDR3 is 15 amino acids long. V was cut by 3 bases and J by 3 bases, with 12 bases left in between. The germline V gene has CDR1 SGHTA and CDR2 FQGNSA. The CDR3 sequence is CASSLGPGNYNEQFF. Here the CDR3 DNA reads TGTGCCAGCAGCTTGGGACCAGGAAACTACAATGAGCAGTTCTTC.

V usage is TRBV6-5 and J usage is TRBJ1-2; D remains ambiguous. V was clipped by 0 bases and J by 1 base, with 15 bases between them. CDR1 MNHEY and CDR2 SVGAGI come from the germline V gene. The CDR3 spans 17 residues. The DNA for the CDR3 is TGTGCCAGCAGTTACTCGTGGGCGATCCCCAGTAACTATGGCTACACCTTC. As protein: CASSYSWAIPSNYGYTF.

This clonotype appeared a few times. The chain employs TRBV20-1 and TRBJ2-1; 8 positions agree with TRBD2. After removal of 3 bases from V and 3 bases from J, the junction contained 4 bases not matched to a gene. Germline CDR1 DFQATT, CDR2 SNEGSKA (reference sequence). This CDR3 has 14 residues. This CDR3 is CSASRTSSYNEQFF. The CDR3 DNA reads as TGCAGTGCTAGCAGGACTAGCAGCTACAATGAGCAGTTCTTC.

This clonotype has only a few counts. The chain couples TRBV28 to TRBJ2-3, with unresolved D. Germline CDR1 MDHEN, CDR2 SYDVKM. Trimming removed 3 bases at V and 2 bases at J, with 12 bases between. This CDR3 comprises 15 residues. CDR3 DNA: TGTGCCAGCAGTTTCCCCAGCCCACTCACAGATACGCAGTATTTT. This codes for CASSFPSPLTDTQYF.

This clonotype was seen a few times. V gene TRBV18 combines with J gene TRBJ1-1; D is possibly TRBD1 (6 bases). The length of the CDR3 is 15 residues. Per germline, CDR1 KGHSH and CDR2 LQKENI. V lost 3 bases, J lost 6 bases, and 17 bases lay in between. The CDR3 DNA is TGTGCCAGCTCACCCTTTGATAACAGGGTGTCTGAAGCTTTCTTT. Its translation: CASSPFDNRVSEAFF.

The V gene is TRBV5-5, the J gene TRBJ1-6; D unclear. The germline V gene has CDR1 SGHKS and CDR2 YYEKEE (reference sequence). The CDR3 is 16 residues long. V was trimmed by 4 bases and J by 5 bases, leaving 16 bases between them. The CDR3 DNA reads as TGTGCCAGCAGCCTTTCCCAAGGGAGGCATAATTCACCCCTCCACTTT. It translates to CASSLSQGRHNSPLHF.

This clonotype was recorded a few times. J is TRBJ2-7 and V is TRBV5-5; D gene unclear. Trimming left V 5 bases short and J 4 bases short, with 16 bases between. Germline CDR1 is SGHKS and CDR2 is YYEKEE (reference sequence). This CDR3 spans 14 amino acids. This chain's CDR3 is CASSLTQFVYEQYF. The DNA for the CDR3 is TGTGCCAGCAGTCTCACCCAGTTTGTTTACGAGCAGTACTTC.